The entry below gives a single TCR beta chain sequence along with its context. The antigen remains undetermined. The data originate from a study of post-analysis software for immune sequencing data. TCR beta cDNA libraries had unique molecular identifiers. One entry per CDR3 protein, called by TCRdb with MiXCR from the PCR reads. The sample yields 750,000 to 950,000 distinct CDR3 sequences, 53% seen once. Points from the study as a whole: Higher frequency in patients than in controls was seen for roughly 5 TRBV segments, with TRBV5-6, TRBV5-1 and TRBV20-1 among them.

The CDR3 totals 14 residues. V shed 1 base and J shed 8 bases, with 12 bases lying between them. CDR1 is SNHLY and CDR2 is FYNNEI in the germline V gene. Sequencing was done on a sample of blood. This TCR was sampled from a girl between 5 and 17 years old with multiple sclerosis. The chain uses TRBV2 and TRBJ2-1, with TRBD1 as a possible D gene (6 bases). The CDR3: CASSEGGGKDEQFF. The CDR3 DNA sequence: TGTGCCAGCAGTGAAGGAGGGGGAAAGGATGAGCAGTTCTTC.